This T cell receptor beta chain was profiled in a study of regulatory T cells in long-lasting Graves disease. Overall study results and limits: Having few samples may have compromised the accuracy. Persistent cases favored TRBV28, TRBJ1-2 and TRBJ2-5.

There are 16 residues in the CDR3. The germline V gene has CDR1 DFQATT and CDR2 SNEGSKA (reference sequence). V dropped 2 bases and J dropped 0 bases, with 16 bases sitting between them. The sample's time point: newly diagnosed GD, antithyroid drugs for less than 3 months. There was RNA extracted from PBMCs, and the TCR library was made from it. This clonotype was counted many times. Antigen unknown. CDR3-region Arm-PCR and iRepertoire HTBI primers produced the TCR beta libraries. TCRdb ran MiXCR on the multiplex PCR reads and lists one entry per CDR3 protein. There are a few hundred thousand distinct CDR3 sequences in the sample; approximately 12% occur only once, and roughly 9.7% lies in the top ten. These records were also assigned to another study, of T cells in Graves' hyperthyroidism and ophthalmopathy. That study adds: With a duration under 2 months, the hyperthyroidism was newly diagnosed in patients aged 18 to 65. HTBI primers were the set used in a first-round RT-PCR of the TCR CDR3.

The receptor's source is a man younger than 40 with Graves disease. V gene TRBV20-1 combines with J gene TRBJ1-1; D gene unclear. The sample consisted of peripheral blood mononuclear cells (PBMCs), taken at new diagnosis, from a patient treated with antithyroid drugs. The CDR3 sequence is CSARIHIDAMNTEAFF. The CDR3 DNA reads TGCAGTGCTAGAATACACATCGACGCAATGAACACTGAAGCTTTCTTT.